This T cell receptor (beta chain) was observed in a study of cytomegalovirus exposure and HLA in healthy donors. This table comes from immunoSEQ multiplex PCR, and its TCRdb copy is limited to in-frame clones, with some not included. The sample holds 120,000 or so clones, 95% to 97% seen once. This clone was seen just once. Germline lookup yields CDR1 SGHTA and CDR2 FQGNSA. The V gene end was trimmed by 6 bases and the J gene end by 15 bases; junction bases not matched to a gene: 15. CDR3 length equals 14 residues. The chain combines TRBV7-2 with TRBJ2-1; TRBD2 matches at 9 bases. Sequencing used PBMCs. The sequence derives from a man aged 18-30 years in good health and CMV-seronegative. The DNA for the CDR3 is TGTGCCAGCAGGCTATTAGCGGGAGAGTCCCAAGGGTTCTTC. This gives the protein CASRLLAGESQGFF.